This is a list of T cell receptor beta chains from one sample in a study of blood T cell repertoires in COVID-19. Libraries were prepared by immunoSEQ multiplex PCR; TCRdb keeps only in-frame clonotypes and omits some of them. The data show 96,000 or so clones, over 85% seen once. The sequencing sample was made of peripheral blood. The receptors were sampled from a human donor with COVID-19, enrolled during active disease. The donor label of this sample is uncertain. The CDR3 runs from the conserved cysteine through the conserved F or W. A D gene is named only where the DNA matches it firmly.

D gene	V gene	J gene	CDR3 protein	CDR3 DNA
NA	TRBV11-3	TRBJ2-1	CASSPSVGLNEQFF	TGTGCCAGCAGCCCTAGCGTCGGGCTAAATGAGCAGTTCTTC
NA	TRBV7-9	TRBJ1-4	CASSFGAGVSTNEKLFF	TGTGCCAGCAGCTTTGGGGCAGGGGTTTCAACTAATGAAAAACTGTTTTTT
NA	TRBV7-9	TRBJ2-7	CASSLVAGHLYEQYF	TGTGCCAGCAGCTTAGTAGCTGGACACCTCTACGAGCAGTACTTC
NA	TRBV2	TRBJ1-2	CASSEGRFTPAYGYTF	TGTGCCAGCAGTGAGGGCCGATTCACCCCCGCCTATGGCTACACCTTC
TRBD1	TRBV7-9	TRBJ1-1	CASSLMRGQAFF	TGTGCCAGCAGCCTGATGAGGGGACAGGCTTTCTTT
TRBD1	TRBV5-6	TRBJ1-2	CASSIGQENYGYTF	TGTGCCAGCAGCATAGGACAGGAGAACTATGGCTACACCTTC
NA	TRBV19	TRBJ2-3	CASSIGTERDTQYF	TGTGCCAGTAGTATAGGGACAGAAAGAGATACGCAGTATTTT
NA	TRBV30	TRBJ1-5	CAWSQGSSTNQPQHF	TGTGCCTGGAGTCAGGGATCCTCTACCAATCAGCCCCAGCATTTT
NA	TRBV6-5	TRBJ1-1	CASSPDSTEAFF	TGTGCCAGCAGTCCCGACAGCACTGAAGCTTTCTTT
NA	TRBV10-3	TRBJ1-1	CAIRAGLEGTEAFF	TGTGCCATCAGGGCAGGCCTCGAAGGCACTGAAGCTTTCTTT
TRBD1	TRBV7-9	TRBJ2-6	CASSQGQRLDSGANVLTF	TGTGCCAGCAGCCAGGGACAGAGATTAGACTCTGGGGCCAACGTCCTGACTTTC
TRBD2	TRBV7-2	TRBJ2-1	CASSSLRGGGNEQFF	TGTGCCAGCAGCTCCCTTAGGGGCGGGGGCAATGAGCAGTTCTTC
NA	TRBV5-1	TRBJ1-2	CASSLSGDDGYTF	TGCGCCAGCAGCTTGTCAGGGGACGATGGCTACACCTTC
NA	TRBV29-1	TRBJ1-2	CSVLTGAYGYTF	TGCAGCGTGTTAACAGGCGCCTATGGCTACACCTTC
NA	TRBV11-2	TRBJ1-2	CASSSGYSGGYTF	TGTGCCAGCAGCTCAGGGTATTCGGGTGGCTACACCTTC
NA	TRBV7-3	TRBJ2-5	CASSASTGHEETQYF	TGTGCCAGCAGCGCCTCGACGGGACACGAAGAGACCCAGTACTTC
TRBD1	TRBV12-3/TRBV12-4	TRBJ1-2	CASTGENYGYTF	TGTGCCAGTACAGGGGAAAACTATGGCTACACCTTC
NA	TRBV27	TRBJ2-3	CASRLRSTDTQYF	TGTGCCAGCAGACTGCGGAGCACAGATACGCAGTATTTT
NA	TRBV28	TRBJ1-2	CASSLPTGNYGYTF	TGTGCCAGCAGTTTACCGACGGGTAACTATGGCTACACCTTC
TRBD1	TRBV28	TRBJ1-5	CASSLRGQGSNQPQHF	TGTGCCAGCAGTTTGAGGGGACAGGGGAGCAATCAGCCCCAGCATTTT